This T cell receptor beta chain is drawn from a study of CD8 T cells in ankylosing spondylitis. Study findings and constraints: The study looked at matched synovial fluid samples from ankylosing spondylitis patients. Disease-linked clones were reported to be significantly enriched there. What appeared characteristic of ankylosing spondylitis blood was a TCR beta motif of 7 or 8 highly homologous variants. Disease-associated clonotypes exhibited CD8+ identity and were relatively infrequent in peripheral blood. Some of the motif variants had earlier been found in reactive arthritis patients' fluid and blood.

Ten or more counts support this clonotype. Antigen: not known. TCRdb passed the 5' RACE reads through MiXCR, listing each CDR3 protein once. Counted here are some 200,000 distinct CDR3 sequences, roughly 20% occurring once; the ten biggest clones make up roughly 4%. CDR3 length equals 15 residues. The germline V and J ends were trimmed by 1 base and 1 base, with 8 bases remaining between them. Germline assignment: CDR1 LNHNV and CDR2 YYDKDF (reference sequence). The sequence was collected from a male donor between 5 and 35 years old with ankylosing spondylitis or in good health (not recorded which). The rearrangement uses TRBV15 and TRBJ2-1, with D hard to call. The sequencing input was blood, either unsorted or a sorted T cell fraction (not recorded which). The CDR3 reads CATSRVKESYNEQFF. Here the CDR3 DNA reads TGTGCCACCAGCAGAGTGAAAGAGTCCTACAATGAGCAGTTCTTC.